These 16 T cell receptor beta chains were sequenced from one sample in a study of T cells in Graves' hyperthyroidism and ophthalmopathy (dated by TCRdb to between 2018 and 2021). The library came from multiplex PCR. The instrument given in TCRdb is Illumina HiSeq 2000. The TCR beta CDR3 regions were amplified from RNA transcripts. For the first round of RT-PCR on the TCR CDR3, the HTBI primer set was used together with the Qiagen OneStep RT-PCR kit. TCRdb passed the public sequencing reads through fastp at Q25 and MiXCR, retaining productive beta sequences. Rows matching on CDR3 protein sequence are summarized as one entry with the most common DNA and genes. The sample data list about 570,000 distinct CDR3 sequences, and approximately 15% of these were observed just once. Clones ranked in the top ten supply roughly 14% of the sample. Sequences were obtained from blood. The receptors come from a middle-aged woman with Graves' hyperthyroidism.

This clonotype was counted at least ten times. The chain links TRBV2 to TRBJ1-5; weak D call: TRBD1 (5 bases). The CDR3 consists of 14 residues. Trimming removed 5 bases at V and 0 bases at J, with 8 bases between. Germline V CDR1 and CDR2: SNHLY, FYNNEI. CDR3 loop: CASSKTDSNQPQHF. The CDR3 region has the DNA TGTGCCAGCAGTAAGACAGATAGCAATCAGCCCCAGCATTTT. Looking up the rest from reference TRBV2 and TRBJ1-5 gives the full variable domain: EPEVTQTPSHQVTQMGQEVILRCVPISNHLYFYWYRQILGQKVEFLVSFYNNEISEKSEIFDDQFSVERPDGSNFTLKIRSTKLEDSAMYFCASSKTDSNQPQHFGDGTRLSIL.

V usage is TRBV4-1 and J usage is TRBJ2-1; 10 nucleotides line up with TRBD2. CDR3 length equals 16 residues. Germline CDR1 reads MGHRA; CDR2 reads YSYEKL. The V segment lost 2 bases and the J segment 3 bases; nucleotides outside the gene matches: 4. The CDR3 region has the DNA TGCGCCAGCAGCCAACAAGCGGGAGGGAACTACAATGAGCAGTTCTTC. Its protein product is CASSQQAGGNYNEQFF.

This clonotype was observed at least ten times. The rearrangement joins TRBV11-2 to TRBJ2-3; D not resolved. This CDR3 is built from 12 residues. V shed 2 bases and J shed 4 bases, with 4 bases lying between them. The germline V gene encodes CDR1 SGHAT and CDR2 FQNNGV. The CDR3 protein is CASSLLADTQYF. The CDR3 region has the DNA TGTGCCAGCAGCTTATTGGCAGATACGCAGTATTTT. The complete variable domain, with remaining parts taken from reference TRBV11-2 and TRBJ2-3, reads EAGVAQSPRYKIIEKRQSVAFWCNPISGHATLYWYQQILGQGPKLLIQFQNNGVVDDSQLPKDRFSAERLKGVDSTLKIQPAKLEDSAVYLCASSLLADTQYFGPGTRLTVL.

In its sample, this clonotype was seen a few times. The CDR3: CASSLVVAVFGAPEQFF. The DNA of the CDR3 is TGTGCCAGCAGCTTAGTGGTAGCGGTATTCGGGGCACCTGAGCAGTTCTTC. The rearrangement links TRBV7-9 to TRBJ2-1, with a tentative D call TRBD2 (6 bases). The CDR3 is 17 residues long. The V and J ends lost 1 base and 9 bases respectively, with 22 bases between them. Germline CDR1 is SEHNR and CDR2 is FQNEAQ (reference sequence).

The chain combines TRBV27 with TRBJ2-2, with TRBD2 identical over 7 bases. The CDR3 has 17 amino acids. The germline CDR1 and CDR2 sequences are MNHEY and SMNVEV (reference sequence). V was pared by 5 bases and J by 5 bases, with 14 bases of the junction left unmatched. CDR3 amino acids: CASSQKTTSVNTGELFF. The CDR3 region has the DNA TGTGCCAGCAGTCAAAAAACAACTAGCGTCAATACCGGGGAGCTGTTTTTT.

The sample holds many counts of this clonotype. The chain recombines TRBV6-1 with TRBJ2-7; 7 nucleotides match TRBD1. The junction had 8 bases not matched to a gene; V was cut back by 5 bases and J by 4 bases. In germline, CDR1 is MNHNS, CDR2 SASEGT. This CDR3 spans 14 amino acids. The CDR3 loop is CASSYLGQVYEQYF. CDR3 DNA sequence: TGTGCCAGCAGTTACTTAGGACAGGTGTACGAGCAGTACTTC.

The V and J genes are TRBV12-5 and TRBJ2-2; 9 bases are a match to TRBD2. The V and J ends lost 6 bases and 2 bases, in that order; junction bases with no gene match: 13. The CDR3 consists of 18 residues. Germline V CDR1 and CDR2: LGHNT, FRNRAP. In DNA form, the CDR3 reads TGTGCTAGTGGGGGGTCAGGGGTCCTAGCGGGAAACACCGGGGAGCTGTTTTTT. Protein sequence: CASGGSGVLAGNTGELFF.

This clonotype was seen ten or more times. The chain joins TRBV28 to TRBJ2-1; D unclear. Deletions cut 5 bases from V and 9 bases from J, with 17 bases between. The germline V gene has CDR1 MDHEN and CDR2 SYDVKM. CDR3 length equals 14 residues. The CDR3 sequence: CASSLDLSMGEQFF. The CDR3 DNA follows: TGTGCCAGCAGTCTGGACCTAAGCATGGGTGAGCAGTTCTTC.

In this sample, this clonotype turned up many times. This chain joins TRBV28 and TRBJ2-2, with D perhaps TRBD1 or TRBD2 (5 bases each). Germline V CDR1 and CDR2: MDHEN, SYDVKM. The CDR3 length is 17 residues. Trimming removed 6 bases at V and 7 bases at J, with 24 bases between. The CDR3 DNA reads as TGTGCCAGCAGCCGGGACGGTACCGGGCACCATGGCGGGGAGCTGTTTTTT. This translates into CASSRDGTGHHGGELFF. Combining the CDR3 with reference TRBV28 and TRBJ2-2 gives the whole variable domain DVKVTQSSRYLVKRTGEKVFLECVQDMDHENMFWYRQDPGLGLRLIYFSYDVKMKEKGDIPEGYSVSREKKERFSLILESASTNQTSMYLCASSRDGTGHHGGELFFGEGSRLTVL.

There are many counts of this clonotype. The V call is TRBV11-1, the J call TRBJ2-1; D may be TRBD1 or TRBD2 (6 bases each). Trimming stripped 4 bases from V and 7 bases from J, with 14 bases between. The CDR3 runs 14 residues. Germline V gives CDR1 SGHAT, CDR2 FQDESV (reference sequence). The CDR3 loop is CASSSRGARNEQFF. The CDR3 DNA is TGTGCCAGCAGCTCTAGGGGGGCGCGGAATGAGCAGTTCTTC.

In its sample, this clonotype was seen many times. CDR3 sequence reads: CSAPATRYEQYF. CDR3 sequence (DNA): TGCAGTGCTCCTGCTACCCGCTACGAGCAGTACTTC. The V call is TRBV20-1, the J call TRBJ2-7; no clear D gene. V lost 5 bases and J 3 bases, leaving 11 bases between the germline ends. CDR1 is DFQATT and CDR2 is SNEGSKA in the germline V gene (reference sequence). The CDR3 covers 12 residues.

This clonotype occurred many times. This sequence joins TRBV27 and TRBJ1-1; 12 bases align to TRBD1. CDR1 and CDR2 from the germline V gene are MNHEY and SMNVEV (reference sequence). The CDR3 is made up of 16 amino acids. The V gene end was trimmed by 5 bases and the J gene end by 1 base; junction bases not matched to a gene: 5. CDR3 sequence: CASSGTGGRQNTEAFF. The CDR3 nucleotides are TGTGCCAGCAGTGGGACAGGGGGCCGACAGAACACTGAAGCTTTCTTT.

This clonotype was found many times. The chain has TRBV30 and TRBJ2-2; D perhaps matches TRBD1 (5 bases). The J call may be wrong; the DNA end is better matched by TRBJ1-1. The CDR3 runs 11 residues. Germline CDR1 is GTSNPN and CDR2 is SVGIG (reference sequence). The DNA for the CDR3 is TGTGCCTGGAACACCGGGGGGGGAGCTTTCTTT. Protein product: CAWNTGGGAFF.

This clonotype was seen ten or more times. The V call is TRBV7-8, the J call TRBJ2-1, with D perhaps being TRBD1 or TRBD2 (10 bases each). V gave up 7 bases and J gave up 9 bases, with 28 bases separating them. Germline assignment: CDR1 SGHVS and CDR2 FQNEAQ. This CDR3 comprises 17 residues. The CDR3 DNA reads as TGTGCCAGCAAAGGGACAGGGGAAGCGGGAGGGCGGGCTGAGCAGTTCTTC. This encodes CASKGTGEAGGRAEQFF.

This clonotype was seen at least ten times. The chain links TRBV6-1 to TRBJ1-5; no reliable D call. The CDR3 is 11 amino acids. CDR1 and CDR2 from the germline V gene are MNHNS and SASEGT. Deletions cut 6 bases from V and 2 bases from J, with 2 bases between. The CDR3 DNA sequence: TGTGCCAGCAGGGGCAATCAGCCCCAGCATTTT. It encodes CASRGNQPQHF.

V usage is TRBV2 and J usage is TRBJ2-2; TRBD1 matches at 7 bases. Germline CDR1 reads SNHLY; CDR2 reads FYNNEI. The CDR3 extends over 15 amino acids. V was clipped by 6 bases and J by 5 bases; unmatched bases: 9. In DNA form, the CDR3 reads TGTGCCAGCAGCCAAGGGGACAGACGGACCGGGGAGCTGTTTTTT. This encodes CASSQGDRRTGELFF.